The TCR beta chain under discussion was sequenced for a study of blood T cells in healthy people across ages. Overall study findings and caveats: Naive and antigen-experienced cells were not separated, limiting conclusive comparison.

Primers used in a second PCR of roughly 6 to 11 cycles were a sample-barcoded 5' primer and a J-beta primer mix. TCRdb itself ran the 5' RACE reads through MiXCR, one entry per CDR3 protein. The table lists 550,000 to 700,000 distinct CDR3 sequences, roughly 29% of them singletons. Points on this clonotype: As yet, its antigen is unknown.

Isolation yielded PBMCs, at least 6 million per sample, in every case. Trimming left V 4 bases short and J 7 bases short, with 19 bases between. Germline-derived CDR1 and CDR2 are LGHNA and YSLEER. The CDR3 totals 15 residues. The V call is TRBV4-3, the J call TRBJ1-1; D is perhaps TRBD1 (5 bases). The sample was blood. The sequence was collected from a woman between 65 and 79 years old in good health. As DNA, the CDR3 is TGCGCCAGCAGCCCCCGGGGGATTTTGGAAGGTGAAGCTTTCTTT. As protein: CASSPRGILEGEAFF.